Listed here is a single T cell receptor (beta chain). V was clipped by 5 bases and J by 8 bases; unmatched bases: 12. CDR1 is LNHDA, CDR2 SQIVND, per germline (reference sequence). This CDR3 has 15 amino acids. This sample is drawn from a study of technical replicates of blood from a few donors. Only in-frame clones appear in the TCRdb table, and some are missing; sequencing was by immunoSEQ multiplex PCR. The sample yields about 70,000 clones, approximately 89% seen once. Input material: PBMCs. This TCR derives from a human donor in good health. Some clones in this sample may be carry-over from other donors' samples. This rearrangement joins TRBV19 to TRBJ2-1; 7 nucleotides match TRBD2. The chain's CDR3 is CASSDLLAGAYEQFF. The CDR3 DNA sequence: TGTGCCAGTAGTGATCTACTGGCGGGAGCTTATGAGCAGTTCTTC.